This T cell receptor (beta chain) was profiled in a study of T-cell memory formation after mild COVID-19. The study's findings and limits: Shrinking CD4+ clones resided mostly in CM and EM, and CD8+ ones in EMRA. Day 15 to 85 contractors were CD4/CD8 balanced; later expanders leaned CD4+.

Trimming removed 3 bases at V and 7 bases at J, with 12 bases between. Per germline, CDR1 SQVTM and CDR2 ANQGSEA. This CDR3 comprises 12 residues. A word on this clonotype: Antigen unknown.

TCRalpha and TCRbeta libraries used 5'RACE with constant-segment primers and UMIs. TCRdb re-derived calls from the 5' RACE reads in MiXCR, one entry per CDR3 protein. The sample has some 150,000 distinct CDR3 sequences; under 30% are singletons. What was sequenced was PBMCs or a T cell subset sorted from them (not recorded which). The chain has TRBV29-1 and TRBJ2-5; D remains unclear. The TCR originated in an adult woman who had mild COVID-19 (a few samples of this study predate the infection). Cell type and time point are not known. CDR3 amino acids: CSVEGPLGTQYF. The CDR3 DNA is TGCAGCGTTGAGGGCCCCCTAGGGACCCAGTACTTC.